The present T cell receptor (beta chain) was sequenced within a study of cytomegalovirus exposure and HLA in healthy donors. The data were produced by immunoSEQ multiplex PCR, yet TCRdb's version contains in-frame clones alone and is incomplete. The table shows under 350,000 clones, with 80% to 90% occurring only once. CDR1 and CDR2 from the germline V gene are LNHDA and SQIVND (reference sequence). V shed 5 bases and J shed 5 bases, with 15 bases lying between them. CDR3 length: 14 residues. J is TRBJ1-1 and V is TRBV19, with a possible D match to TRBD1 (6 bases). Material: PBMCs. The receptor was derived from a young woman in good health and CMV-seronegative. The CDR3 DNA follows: TGTGCCAGTAGTGCAGACAGGTCTAGGACTGAAGCTTTCTTT. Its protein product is CASSADRSRTEAFF. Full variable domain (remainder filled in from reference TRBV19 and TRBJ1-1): DGGITQSPKYLFRKEGQNVTLSCEQNLNHDAMYWYRQDPGQGLRLIYYSQIVNDFQKGDIAEGYSVSREKKESFPLTVTSAQKNPTAFYLCASSADRSRTEAFFGQGTRLTVV.